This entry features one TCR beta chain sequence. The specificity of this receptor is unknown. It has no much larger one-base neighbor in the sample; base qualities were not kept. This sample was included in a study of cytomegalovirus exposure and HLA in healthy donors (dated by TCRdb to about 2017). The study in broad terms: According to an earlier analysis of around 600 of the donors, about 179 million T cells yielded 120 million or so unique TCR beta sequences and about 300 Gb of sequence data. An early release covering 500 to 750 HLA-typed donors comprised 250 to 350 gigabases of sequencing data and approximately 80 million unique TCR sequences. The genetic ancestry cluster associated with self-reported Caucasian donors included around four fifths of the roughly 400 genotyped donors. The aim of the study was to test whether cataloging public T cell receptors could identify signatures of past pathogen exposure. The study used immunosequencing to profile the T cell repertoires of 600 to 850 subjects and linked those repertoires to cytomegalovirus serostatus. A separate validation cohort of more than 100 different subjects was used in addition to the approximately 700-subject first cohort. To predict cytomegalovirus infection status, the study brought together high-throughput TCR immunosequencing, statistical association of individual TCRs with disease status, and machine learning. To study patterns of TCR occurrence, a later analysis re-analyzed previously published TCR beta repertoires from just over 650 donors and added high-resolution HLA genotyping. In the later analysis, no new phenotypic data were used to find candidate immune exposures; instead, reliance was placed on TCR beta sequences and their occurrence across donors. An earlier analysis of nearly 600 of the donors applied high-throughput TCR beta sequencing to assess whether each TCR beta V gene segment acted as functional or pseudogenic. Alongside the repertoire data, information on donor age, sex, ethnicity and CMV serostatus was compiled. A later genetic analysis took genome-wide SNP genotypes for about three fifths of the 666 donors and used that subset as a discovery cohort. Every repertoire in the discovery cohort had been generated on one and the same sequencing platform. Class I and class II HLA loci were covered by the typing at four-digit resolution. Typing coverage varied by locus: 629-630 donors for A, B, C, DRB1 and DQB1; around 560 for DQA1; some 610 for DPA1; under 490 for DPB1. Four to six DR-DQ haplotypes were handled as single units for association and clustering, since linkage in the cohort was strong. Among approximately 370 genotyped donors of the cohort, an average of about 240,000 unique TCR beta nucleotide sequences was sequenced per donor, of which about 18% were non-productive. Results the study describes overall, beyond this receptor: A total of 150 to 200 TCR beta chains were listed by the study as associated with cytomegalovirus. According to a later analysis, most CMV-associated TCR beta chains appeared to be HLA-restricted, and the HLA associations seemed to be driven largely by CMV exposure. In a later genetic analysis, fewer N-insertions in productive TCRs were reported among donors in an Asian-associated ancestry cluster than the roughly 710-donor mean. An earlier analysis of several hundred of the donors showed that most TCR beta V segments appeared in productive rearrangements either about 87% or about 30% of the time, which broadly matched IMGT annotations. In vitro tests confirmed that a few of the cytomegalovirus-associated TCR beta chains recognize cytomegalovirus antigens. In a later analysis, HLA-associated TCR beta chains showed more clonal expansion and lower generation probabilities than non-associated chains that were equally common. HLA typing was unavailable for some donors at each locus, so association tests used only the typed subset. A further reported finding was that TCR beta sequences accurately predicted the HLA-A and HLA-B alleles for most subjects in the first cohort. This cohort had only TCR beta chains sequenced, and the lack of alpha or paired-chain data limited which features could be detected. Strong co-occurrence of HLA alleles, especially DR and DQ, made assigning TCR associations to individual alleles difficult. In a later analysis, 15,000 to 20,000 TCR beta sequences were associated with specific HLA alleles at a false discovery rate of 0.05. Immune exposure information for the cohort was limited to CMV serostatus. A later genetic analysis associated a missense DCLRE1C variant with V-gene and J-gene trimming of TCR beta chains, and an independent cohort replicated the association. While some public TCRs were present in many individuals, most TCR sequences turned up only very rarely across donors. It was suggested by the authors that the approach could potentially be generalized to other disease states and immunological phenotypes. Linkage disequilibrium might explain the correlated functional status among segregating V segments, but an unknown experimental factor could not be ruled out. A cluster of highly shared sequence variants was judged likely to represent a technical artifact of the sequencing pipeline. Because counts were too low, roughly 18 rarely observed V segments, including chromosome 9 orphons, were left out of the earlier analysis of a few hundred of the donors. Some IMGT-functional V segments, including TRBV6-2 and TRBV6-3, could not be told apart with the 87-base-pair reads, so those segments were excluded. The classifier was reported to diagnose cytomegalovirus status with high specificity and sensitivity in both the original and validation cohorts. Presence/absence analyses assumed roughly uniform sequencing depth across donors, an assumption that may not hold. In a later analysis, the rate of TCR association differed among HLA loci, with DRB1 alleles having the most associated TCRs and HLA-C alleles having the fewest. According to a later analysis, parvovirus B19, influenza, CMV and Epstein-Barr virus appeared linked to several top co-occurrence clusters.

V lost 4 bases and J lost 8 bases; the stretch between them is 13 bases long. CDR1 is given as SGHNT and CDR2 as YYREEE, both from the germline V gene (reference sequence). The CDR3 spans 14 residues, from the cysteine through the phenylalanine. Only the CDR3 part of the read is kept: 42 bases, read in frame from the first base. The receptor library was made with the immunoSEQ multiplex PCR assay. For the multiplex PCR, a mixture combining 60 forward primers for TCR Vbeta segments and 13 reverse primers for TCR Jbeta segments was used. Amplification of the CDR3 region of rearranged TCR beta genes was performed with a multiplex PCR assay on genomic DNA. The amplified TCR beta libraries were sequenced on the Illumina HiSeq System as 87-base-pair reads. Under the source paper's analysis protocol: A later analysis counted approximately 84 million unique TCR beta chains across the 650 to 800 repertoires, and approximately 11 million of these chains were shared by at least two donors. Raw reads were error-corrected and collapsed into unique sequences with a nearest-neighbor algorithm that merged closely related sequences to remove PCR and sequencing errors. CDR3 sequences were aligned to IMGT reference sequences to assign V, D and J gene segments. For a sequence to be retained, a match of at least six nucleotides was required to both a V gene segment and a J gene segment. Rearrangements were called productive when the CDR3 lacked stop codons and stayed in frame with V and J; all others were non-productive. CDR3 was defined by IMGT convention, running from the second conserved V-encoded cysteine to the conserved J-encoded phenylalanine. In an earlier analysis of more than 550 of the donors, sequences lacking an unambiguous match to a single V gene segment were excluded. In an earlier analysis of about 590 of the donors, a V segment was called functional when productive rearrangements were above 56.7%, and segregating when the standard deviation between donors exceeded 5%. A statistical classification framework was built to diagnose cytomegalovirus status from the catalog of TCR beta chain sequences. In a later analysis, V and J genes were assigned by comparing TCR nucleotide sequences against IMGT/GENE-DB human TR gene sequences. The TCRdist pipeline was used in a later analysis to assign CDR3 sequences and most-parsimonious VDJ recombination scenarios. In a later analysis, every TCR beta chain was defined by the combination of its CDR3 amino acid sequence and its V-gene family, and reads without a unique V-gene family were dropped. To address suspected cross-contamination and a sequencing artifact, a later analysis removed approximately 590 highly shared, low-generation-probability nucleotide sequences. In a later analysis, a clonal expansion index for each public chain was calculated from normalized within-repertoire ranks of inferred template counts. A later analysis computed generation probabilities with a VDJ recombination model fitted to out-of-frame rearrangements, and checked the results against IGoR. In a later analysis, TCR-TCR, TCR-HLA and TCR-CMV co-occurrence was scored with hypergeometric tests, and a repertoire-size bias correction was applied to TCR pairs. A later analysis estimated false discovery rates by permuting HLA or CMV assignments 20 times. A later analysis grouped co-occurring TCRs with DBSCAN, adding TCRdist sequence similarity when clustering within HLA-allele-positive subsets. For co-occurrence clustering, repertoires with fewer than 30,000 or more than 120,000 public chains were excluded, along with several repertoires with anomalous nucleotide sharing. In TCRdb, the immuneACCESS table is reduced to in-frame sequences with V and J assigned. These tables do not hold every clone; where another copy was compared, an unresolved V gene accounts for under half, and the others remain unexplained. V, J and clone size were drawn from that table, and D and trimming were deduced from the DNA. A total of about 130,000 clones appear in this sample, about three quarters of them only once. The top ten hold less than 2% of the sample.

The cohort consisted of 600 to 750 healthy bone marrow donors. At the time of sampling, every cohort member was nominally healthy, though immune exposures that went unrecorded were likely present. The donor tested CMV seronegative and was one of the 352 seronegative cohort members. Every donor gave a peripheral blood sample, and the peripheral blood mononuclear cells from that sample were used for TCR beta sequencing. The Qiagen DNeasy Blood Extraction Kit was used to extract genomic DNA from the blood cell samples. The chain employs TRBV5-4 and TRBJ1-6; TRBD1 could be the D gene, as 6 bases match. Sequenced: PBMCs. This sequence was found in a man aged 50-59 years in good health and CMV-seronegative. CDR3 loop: CASSTRDTHSPLHF. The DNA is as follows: TGTGCCAGCAGCACTCGGGACACTCATTCACCCCTCCACTTT.